Below are 14 T cell receptor beta chains sequenced from a single sample in a study of blood T cells in healthy people across ages. Primed by a sample-barcoded 5' primer and a J-beta primer mix, a second PCR proceeded for about 7 to 11 cycles. Using its own MiXCR run on the 5' RACE reads, TCRdb lists one record per CDR3 protein. The table includes 750,000 to 850,000 distinct CDR3 sequences, just under 25% detected once. The sample also formed part of further work on T cells of mothers and their children.

Sequenced input: blood. Receptors originate from a boy younger than 18 in good health.

This clonotype was seen more than once but under ten times. The rearrangement links TRBV2 to TRBJ2-5; D might be TRBD2 (6 bases). The germline V gene has CDR1 SNHLY and CDR2 FYNNEI. The V end was cut by 2 bases, the J end by 2 bases, with 15 bases between. CDR3 size: 16 residues. The CDR3 DNA sequence: TGTGCCAGCAGTGAAAGGTTGAGCGGGCCACAAGAGACCCAGTACTTC. This translates into CASSERLSGPQETQYF.

This clonotype was counted only a few times. The V gene is TRBV2, the J gene TRBJ2-3, with D perhaps TRBD2 (5 bases). Per the germline V gene, CDR1 is SNHLY and CDR2 is FYNNEI. V dropped 7 bases and J dropped 6 bases, with 8 bases sitting between them. This CDR3 comprises 11 residues. DNA of the CDR3: TGTGCCAGCACCGGGATGGATACGCAGTATTTT. This gives the protein CASTGMDTQYF.

The chain is built from TRBV5-1 and TRBJ2-2, with a possible D match to TRBD2 (6 bases). Per the germline V gene, CDR1 is SGHRS and CDR2 is YFSETQ. The V end lost 4 bases, the J end lost 3 bases, and 13 bases lay between the germline ends. CDR3 length: 15 amino acids. The DNA for the CDR3 is TGCGCCAGCAGCGAGACTAGAAGGGACACCGGGGAGCTGTTTTTT. Protein: CASSETRRDTGELFF.

The V and J genes are TRBV29-1 and TRBJ2-7; maybe TRBD1 (5 bases). CDR1 is SQVTM, CDR2 ANQGSEA, per germline. The CDR3 consists of 13 residues. V was trimmed by 1 base and J by 3 bases, leaving 10 bases between them. The CDR3 DNA reads TGCAGCGTTGAAGCAGGGAACCGCTACGAGCAGTACTTC. Translation: CSVEAGNRYEQYF.

The chain combines TRBV28 with TRBJ2-1, with 10 bases fitting TRBD2. CDR1 is MDHEN and CDR2 is SYDVKM in the germline V gene. This CDR3 is 14 amino acids long. Trimming cost V 2 bases and J 13 bases; bases outside gene matches: 8. The CDR3 is CASSLGASGSPQFF. The CDR3 coding sequence is TGTGCCAGCAGTTTAGGGGCTAGCGGGAGCCCACAGTTCTTC. Combining the CDR3 with reference TRBV28 and TRBJ2-1 gives the whole variable domain DVKVTQSSRYLVKRTGEKVFLECVQDMDHENMFWYRQDPGLGLRLIYFSYDVKMKEKGDIPEGYSVSREKKERFSLILESASTNQTSMYLCASSLGASGSPQFFGPGTRLTVL.

This chain connects TRBV4-3 to TRBJ2-5; TRBD1 is a possible D gene (5 bases). V lost 3 bases, J lost 1 base, and 12 bases lay in between. Germline values: CDR1 LGHNA, CDR2 YSLEER. This CDR3 has 15 amino acids. CDR3 in amino acids: CASSHAWGSQETQYF. The CDR3 bases are TGCGCCAGCAGCCACGCCTGGGGCAGCCAAGAGACCCAGTACTTC.

The V gene is TRBV28, the J gene TRBJ1-5, with D perhaps matching TRBD1 (5 bases). Deletions cut 6 bases from V and 4 bases from J, with 10 bases between. The V gene's germline CDR1 is MDHEN and CDR2 SYDVKM. CDR3 length equals 13 residues. The CDR3 sequence is CASRGPLNQPQHF. In nucleotides, the CDR3 is TGTGCCAGCAGGGGACCCTTGAATCAGCCCCAGCATTTT.

The table lists this clonotype with a few counts. J is TRBJ2-7 and V is TRBV25-1; 9 bases are shared with TRBD2. J was trimmed by 2 bases and V by 4 bases; bases with no gene match: 3. This CDR3 contains 14 residues. From germline, CDR1 is MGHDK and CDR2 SYGVNS. The chain's CDR3 is CASSASGTAYEQYF. The CDR3 DNA reads as TGTGCCAGCAGTGCTAGCGGGACAGCCTACGAGCAGTACTTC.

This clonotype was counted between two and nine times. J is TRBJ2-5 and V is TRBV7-6; the D gene is possibly TRBD1 (5 bases). The germline gives CDR1 SGHVS, CDR2 FNYEAQ. The CDR3 sequence is 16 residues long. V dropped 8 bases and J dropped 2 bases, with 21 bases sitting between them. The CDR3 sequence: CASSDAGAPTQETQYF. CDR3 in DNA: TGTGCCAGCTCCGATGCTGGGGCACCCACACAAGAGACCCAGTACTTC.

The chain employs TRBV20-1 and TRBJ2-1; 10 bases map to TRBD2. Germline CDR1 and CDR2: DFQATT and SNEGSKA (reference sequence). V gave up 6 bases and J gave up 0 bases; unmatched junction bases: 5. This CDR3 has 15 residues. CDR3 sequence reads: CSARLAGVSYNEQFF. The CDR3 bases are TGCAGTGCGAGACTAGCGGGCGTCTCCTACAATGAGCAGTTCTTC.

Details on this clonotype: At one end the junction does not follow the germline gene, possibly because of a read error. The chain couples TRBV7-2 to TRBJ1-4; D is perhaps TRBD1 (6 bases). This CDR3 is built from 16 residues. Germline V gene data show CDR1 as SGHTA and CDR2 as FQGNSA. The CDR3 DNA reads TGTGCCATCAGCTTAGACGCGGGGGGCGGTAATGAAAAACTGTTTTTT. Translation: CAISLDAGGGNEKLFF. Based on the CDR3 plus reference TRBV7-2 and TRBJ1-4, the full variable domain is GAGVSQSPSNKVTEKGKDVELRCDPISGHTALYWYRQSLGQGLEFLIYFQGNSAPDKSGLPSDRFSAERTGGSVSTLTIQRTQQEDSAVYLCAISLDAGGGNEKLFFGSGTQLSVL.

The table lists this clonotype with a few counts. J is TRBJ2-1 and V is TRBV24-1; D is unresolved. V lost 4 bases and J lost 10, with 7 bases in between. Germline assignment: CDR1 KGHDR and CDR2 SFDVKD. This CDR3 contains 11 residues. The DNA for the CDR3 is TGTGCCACCAGTGACCTAGTCGAGCAGTTCTTC. Its translation is CATSDLVEQFF.

This clonotype has just a few counts. The chain couples TRBV29-1 to TRBJ2-7; unclear D gene. Trimming removed 5 bases at V and 5 bases at J, with 10 bases between. The CDR3 consists of 11 residues. Germline loops: CDR1 SQVTM, CDR2 ANQGSEA. CDR3 region: CSVRGFNEQYF. CDR3 DNA sequence: TGCAGCGTTCGTGGGTTCAACGAGCAGTACTTC.

The CDR3 sequence is CSARVMITPNEKLFF. Written as DNA, the CDR3 is TGCAGTGCTAGAGTTATGATCACTCCTAATGAAAAACTGTTTTTT. The V and J genes are TRBV20-1 and TRBJ1-4; D is undetermined. The CDR3 is made up of 15 amino acids. Germline lookup yields CDR1 DFQATT and CDR2 SNEGSKA (reference sequence). V was trimmed by 1 base and J by 3 bases, leaving 12 bases between them.